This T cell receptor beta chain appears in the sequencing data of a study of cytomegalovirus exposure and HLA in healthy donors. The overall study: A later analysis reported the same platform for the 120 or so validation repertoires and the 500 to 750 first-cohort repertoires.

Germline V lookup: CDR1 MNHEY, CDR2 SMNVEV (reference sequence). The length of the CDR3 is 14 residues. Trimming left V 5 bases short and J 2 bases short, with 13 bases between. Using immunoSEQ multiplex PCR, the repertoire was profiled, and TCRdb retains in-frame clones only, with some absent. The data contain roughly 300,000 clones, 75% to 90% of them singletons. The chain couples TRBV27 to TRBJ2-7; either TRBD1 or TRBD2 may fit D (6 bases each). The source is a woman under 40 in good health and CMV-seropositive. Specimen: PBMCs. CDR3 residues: CASSKAGGAYEQYF. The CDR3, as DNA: TGTGCCAGCAGTAAGGCCGGGGGCGCCTACGAGCAGTACTTC.